This T cell receptor (beta chain) was observed in a study of OX40 agonist ivuxolimab in advanced cancers. Notes on the study in general: Expanded clones belonging to CD8+ T cells outnumbered, on average, those of CD4+.

As for this clone: Its antigen is undetermined.

Assay: immunoSEQ multiplex PCR; the TCRdb copy retains only in-frame clones and omits some. The sample yields approximately 60,000 clones, more than 85% seen once. Germline loops: CDR1 LGHNA, CDR2 YSLEER. The CDR3 spans 13 residues. V shed 4 bases and J shed 9 bases, with 13 bases lying between them. The material sequenced was CD4+ or CD8+ T cells sorted from blood, taken in a trial of the OX40 agonist ivuxolimab. The chain carries TRBV4-3 and TRBJ2-1; perhaps TRBD2 as D (6 bases). The TCR sequence derives from an adult with an advanced solid tumor such as melanoma, head and neck, liver or kidney cancer. The CDR3 bases are TGCGCCAGCAGCCTAGAGTACGGGAGTGAGCAGTTCTTC. Protein product: CASSLEYGSEQFF.